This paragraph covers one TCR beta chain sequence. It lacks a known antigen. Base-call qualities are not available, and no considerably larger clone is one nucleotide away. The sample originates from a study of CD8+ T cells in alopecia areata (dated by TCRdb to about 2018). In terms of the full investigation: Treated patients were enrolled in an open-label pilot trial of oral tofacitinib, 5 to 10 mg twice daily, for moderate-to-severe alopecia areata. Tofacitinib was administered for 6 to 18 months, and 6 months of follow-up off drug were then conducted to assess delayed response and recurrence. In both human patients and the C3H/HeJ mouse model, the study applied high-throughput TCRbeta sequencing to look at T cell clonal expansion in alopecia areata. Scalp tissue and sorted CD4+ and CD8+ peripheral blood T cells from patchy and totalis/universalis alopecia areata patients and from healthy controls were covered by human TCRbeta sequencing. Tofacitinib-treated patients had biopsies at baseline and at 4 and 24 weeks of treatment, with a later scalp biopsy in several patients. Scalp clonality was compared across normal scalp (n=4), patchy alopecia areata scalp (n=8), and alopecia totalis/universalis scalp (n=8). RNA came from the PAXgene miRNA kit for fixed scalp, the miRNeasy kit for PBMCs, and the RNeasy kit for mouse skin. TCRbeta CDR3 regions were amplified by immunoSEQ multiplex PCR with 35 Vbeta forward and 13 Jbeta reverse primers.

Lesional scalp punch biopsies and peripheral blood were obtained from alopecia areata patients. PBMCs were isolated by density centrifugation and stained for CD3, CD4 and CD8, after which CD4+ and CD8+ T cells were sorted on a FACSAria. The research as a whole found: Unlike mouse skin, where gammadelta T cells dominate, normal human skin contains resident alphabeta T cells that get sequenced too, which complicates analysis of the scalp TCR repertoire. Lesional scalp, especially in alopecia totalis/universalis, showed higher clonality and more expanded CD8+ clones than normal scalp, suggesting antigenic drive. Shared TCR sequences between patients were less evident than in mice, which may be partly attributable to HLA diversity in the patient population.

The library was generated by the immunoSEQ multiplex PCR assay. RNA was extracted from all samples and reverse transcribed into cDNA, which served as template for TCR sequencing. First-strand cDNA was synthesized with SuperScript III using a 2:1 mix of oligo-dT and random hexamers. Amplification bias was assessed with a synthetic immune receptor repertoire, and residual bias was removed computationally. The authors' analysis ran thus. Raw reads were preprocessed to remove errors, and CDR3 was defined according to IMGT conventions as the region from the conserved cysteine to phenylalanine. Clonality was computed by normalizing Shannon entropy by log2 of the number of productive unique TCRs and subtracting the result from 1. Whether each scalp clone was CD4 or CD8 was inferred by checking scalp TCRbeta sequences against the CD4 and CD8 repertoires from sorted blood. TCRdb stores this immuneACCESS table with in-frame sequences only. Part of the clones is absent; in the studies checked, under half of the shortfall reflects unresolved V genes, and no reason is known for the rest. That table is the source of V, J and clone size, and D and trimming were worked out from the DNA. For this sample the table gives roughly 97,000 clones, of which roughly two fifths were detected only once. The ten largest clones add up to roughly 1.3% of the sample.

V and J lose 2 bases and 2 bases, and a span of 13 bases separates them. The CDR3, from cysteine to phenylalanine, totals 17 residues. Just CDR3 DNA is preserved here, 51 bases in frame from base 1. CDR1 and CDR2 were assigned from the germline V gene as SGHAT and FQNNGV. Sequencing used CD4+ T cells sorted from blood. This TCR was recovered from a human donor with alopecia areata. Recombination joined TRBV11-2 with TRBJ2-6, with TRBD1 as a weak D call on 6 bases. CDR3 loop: CASSLFVAGAGANVLTF. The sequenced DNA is TGTGCCAGCAGCTTATTCGTGGCAGGGGCTGGGGCCAACGTCCTGACTTTC.